The 21 T cell receptor beta chains below were found in one sample sequenced in a study of CD4+ T cells in melanoma. Data came from immunoSEQ multiplex PCR; TCRdb stores just in-frame clones and leaves some out. The sample consists of about 50,000 clones, roughly 87% of them appearing once. Sequencing input: peripheral blood. The source is a human donor with melanoma.

The chain joins TRBV29-1 to TRBJ2-2; 12 nucleotides match TRBD1. Germline V gives CDR1 SQVTM, CDR2 ANQGSEA. This CDR3 is built from 19 residues. V shed 1 base and J 0 bases; nucleotides not matched to a gene: 9. The CDR3 is CSVEVGTGGGRTNTGELFF. The CDR3 DNA reads as TGCAGCGTTGAAGTCGGGACAGGGGGCGGCAGAACGAACACCGGGGAGCTGTTTTTT.

This chain uses TRBV4-1 with TRBJ2-7; TRBD1 aligns across 9 bases. Germline V gene data show CDR1 as MGHRA and CDR2 as YSYEKL. The V segment lost 4 bases and the J segment 1 base; nucleotides outside the gene matches: 2. The CDR3 has 14 amino acids. Here the CDR3 DNA reads TGCGCCAGCAGCCGGACAGGGGATTCCTACGAGCAGTACTTC. This encodes CASSRTGDSYEQYF.

This clone was found once. The chain links TRBV28 to TRBJ2-5, with 12 bases that match TRBD2. J was trimmed by 5 bases and V by 3 bases; bases with no gene match: 7. Germline V gene lookup returns CDR1 MDHEN and CDR2 SYDVKM. This CDR3 has 16 residues. The CDR3 sequence is CASSFGTSGGRETQYF. The CDR3 DNA reads TGTGCCAGCAGTTTTGGAACTAGCGGGGGGAGGGAGACCCAGTACTTC.

The chain uses TRBV30 and TRBJ1-4; tentatively, D is TRBD1 (6 bases). The CDR3 extends over 15 amino acids. The V gene lost 2 bases and the J gene lost 8 bases, with 18 bases spanning the gap. Germline assignment: CDR1 GTSNPN and CDR2 SVGIG (reference sequence). CDR3 region: CAWSHPRQRGEKLFF. The CDR3 DNA is TGTGCCTGGAGTCACCCGAGGCAAAGGGGGGAAAAACTGTTTTTT.

The J gene is TRBJ2-5, the V gene TRBV27; D gene ambiguous. The tail of the sequence fits TRBJ2-7 better, so the J call may be wrong. Germline loops: CDR1 MNHEY, CDR2 SMNVEV (reference sequence). CDR3 length: 13 amino acids. The CDR3 is CASSTPDSYEQYF. The DNA of the CDR3 is TGTGCCAGCAGTACCCCCGACTCCTACGAGCAGTACTTC.

The chain employs TRBV29-1 and TRBJ2-7; TRBD1 is a possible D gene (6 bases). V lost 0 bases to trimming and J lost 4 bases, with 13 bases between them. The CDR3 is made up of 14 amino acids. Germline lookup yields CDR1 SQVTM and CDR2 ANQGSEA. CDR3 residues: CSVEDRQGHYEQYF. The CDR3 region has the DNA TGCAGCGTTGAAGATCGGCAGGGGCATTACGAGCAGTACTTC.

This chain connects TRBV28 to TRBJ1-2, with 10 bases matching TRBD1. This CDR3 is 14 amino acids long. Germline lookup yields CDR1 MDHEN and CDR2 SYDVKM. V lost 5 bases and J lost 2; bases outside the gene matches: 2. CDR3 nucleotide sequence: TGTGCCAGCAGTCTGGGACAGGGGAACTATGGCTACACCTTC. Its protein product is CASSLGQGNYGYTF.

This sequence joins TRBV19 and TRBJ1-5; the D is unclear. V dropped 6 bases and J dropped 3 bases, with 12 bases sitting between them. The CDR3 length is 14 residues. Germline CDR1 and CDR2: LNHDA and SQIVND (reference sequence). The CDR3 protein is CASSRVQLNQPQHF. CDR3 coding DNA: TGTGCCAGTAGCCGGGTCCAGCTCAATCAGCCCCAGCATTTT.

The chain combines TRBV19 with TRBJ1-2; D is uncertain. Trimming left V 4 bases short and J 1 base short, with 7 bases between. Germline assignment: CDR1 LNHDA and CDR2 SQIVND (reference sequence). This CDR3 is 13 amino acids long. The CDR3 protein is CASSNHGNYGYTF. The CDR3 DNA reads as TGTGCCAGTAGTAACCACGGTAACTATGGCTACACCTTC.

The chain carries TRBV5-6 and TRBJ2-7, with 9 bases matching TRBD1. This CDR3 region has 14 residues. With 0 bases clipped from V and 4 bases from J, the junction kept 2 bases outside the gene matches. The germline V gene has CDR1 SGHDT and CDR2 YYEEEE. CDR3 bases: TGTGCCAGCAGCTTGGACAGGGGGCTATACGAGCAGTACTTC. Amino acid sequence: CASSLDRGLYEQYF.

This chain links TRBV5-1 with TRBJ1-2, with 7 nucleotides matching TRBD1. J was trimmed by 6 bases and V by 0 bases; bases with no gene match: 14. CDR1 is SGHRS, CDR2 YFSETQ, per germline. The CDR3 is made up of 17 amino acids. Here the CDR3 DNA reads TGCGCCAGCAGCTTGGACGGAGGGGGCGCTTATAGTCATGGCTACACCTTC. It translates to CASSLDGGGAYSHGYTF.

This clone has a single count. V usage is TRBV30 and J usage is TRBJ2-7, with TRBD1 identical over 9 bases. Germline CDR1 reads GTSNPN; CDR2 reads SVGIG (reference sequence). The length of the CDR3 is 15 residues. The junction had 6 bases not matched to a gene; V was cut back by 1 base and J by 2 bases. This CDR3 is CAWSEPGQGTYEQYF. The CDR3 DNA sequence: TGTGCCTGGAGTGAACCGGGACAGGGAACCTACGAGCAGTACTTC.

The chain recombines TRBV4-3 with TRBJ2-7; no definite D call. CDR3 length: 15 residues. Trimming took 0 bases from V and 2 from J, leaving 11 bases between them. Germline CDR1 LGHNA, CDR2 YSLEER. The CDR3 is CASSQDLPGTYEQYF. CDR3 sequence (DNA): TGCGCCAGCAGCCAAGATCTTCCAGGTACCTACGAGCAGTACTTC.

The rearrangement uses TRBV5-1 and TRBJ2-2, with 10 bases aligning to TRBD2. The V segment lost 5 bases and the J segment 4 bases; nucleotides outside the gene matches: 2. CDR3 length equals 14 residues. Germline values: CDR1 SGHRS, CDR2 YFSETQ. This chain's CDR3 is CASRLAGTTGELFF. For the CDR3, the DNA is TGCGCCAGCAGACTAGCGGGGACCACCGGGGAGCTGTTTTTT.

This clone came up a few times. The rearrangement joins TRBV5-6 to TRBJ1-5; D call uncertain. Looked up from germline, CDR1 is SGHDT and CDR2 is YYEEEE. Deletions cut 1 base from V and 1 base from J, with 6 bases between. The CDR3 spans 14 residues. The DNA of the CDR3 is TGTGCCAGCAGCTTGAGTACAAGCAATCAGCCCCAGCATTTT. Protein: CASSLSTSNQPQHF.

The rearrangement uses TRBV7-9 and TRBJ2-5; 8 bases fit TRBD1. Losses at the gene ends were 2 bases for V and 6 bases for J; bases not matched to a gene: 5. The germline gives CDR1 SEHNR, CDR2 FQNEAQ (reference sequence). CDR3 length: 14 amino acids. The CDR3 DNA sequence: TGTGCCAGCAGCTTACCAGGCAGGGGGCAGACCCAGTACTTC. This encodes CASSLPGRGQTQYF.

The sample holds one count of this clone. The chain combines TRBV21-1 with TRBJ2-1; the table assigns TRBD2, which was not confirmed against the DNA. TRBV21-1 is given as a pseudogene. The CDR3 length is 17 residues. The CDR3 reads CASSKARVGGPYNEQFF. DNA for the CDR3: TGTGCCAGCAGCAAAGCGCGAGTGGGGGGGCCATACAATGAGCAGTTCTTC.

The CDR3 protein is CAIKGAGRYNEQFF. The DNA of the CDR3 is TGTGCCATCAAAGGGGCAGGGCGCTACAATGAGCAGTTCTTC. The chain couples TRBV10-3 to TRBJ2-1; weak D call: TRBD1 (5 bases). V shed 7 bases and J shed 3 bases, with 13 bases lying between them. The CDR3 contains 14 residues. Germline CDR1 and CDR2: ENHRY and SYGVKD.

The J gene is TRBJ1-2, the V gene TRBV29-1, with 7 bases aligning to TRBD1. The length of the CDR3 is 13 residues. The V gene end was trimmed by 5 bases and the J gene end by 8 bases; junction bases not matched to a gene: 11. Germline values: CDR1 SQVTM, CDR2 ANQGSEA. The CDR3 DNA sequence: TGCAGCGTTTGGACAGGCGGTTTAGGGGGCTACACCTTC. Amino acids: CSVWTGGLGGYTF.

The chain joins TRBV6-1 to TRBJ2-7; D is unresolved. Looked up from germline, CDR1 is MNHNS and CDR2 is SASEGT. The CDR3 runs to 14 residues. V was shortened by 7 bases and J by 0 bases, with 13 bases between the two germline ends. CDR3 region: CASNLDNNSYEQYF. CDR3 bases: TGTGCCAGCAACCTTGACAACAACTCCTACGAGCAGTACTTC.

The chain has TRBV14 and TRBJ2-7; D is ambiguous. The V gene lost 4 bases and the J gene lost 1 base, with 11 bases spanning the gap. This CDR3 has 14 amino acids. CDR1 SGHDN and CDR2 FVKESK come from the germline V gene. The CDR3 reads CASSLHILSYEQYF. CDR3 nucleotides: TGTGCCAGCAGCCTCCATATATTATCCTACGAGCAGTACTTC.